This TCR beta chain was found in a study of shared clonotypes between healthy human individuals. Study results and caveats: Lower generation probabilities were found for non-shared clonotypes than for those shared by all four donors.

Comment on this clone: Antigen unknown.

Into CD45RA+ naive and CD45RA-negative memory subsets, the CD4+ cells were split. The CDR3 is 15 residues long. V shed 6 bases, J shed 0 bases, and the junction held 8 bases outside the gene matches. Germline loops: CDR1 GTSNPN, CDR2 SVGIG (reference sequence). Sequencing was at deep level. As processed by the authors: Junction-only immunoSEQ data arrived without quality scores, meaning filtering differed. This table comes from immunoSEQ multiplex PCR, and its TCRdb copy is limited to in-frame clones, with some not included. V, J and clone size derive from that table, while D and trimming were established from the DNA sequence. The sample yields under 600,000 clones, approximately 97% seen once.

The sample consisted of naive CD4+ T cells sorted from blood. Described subset: CD45RA+ positively selected. The chain has TRBV30 and TRBJ2-3, with 8 nucleotides matching TRBD2. The receptor was isolated from a woman aged 25 to 45 in good health. In DNA form, the CDR3 reads TGTGCCTGTCCTCGGACTAGCAGCAGCACAGATACGCAGTATTTT. It specifies CACPRTSSSTDTQYF.